This TCR beta chain came from a study of blood T cells in healthy people across ages. Alongside a J-beta primer mix, a sample-barcoded 5' primer served in a second PCR lasting about 7 to 12 cycles. TCRdb processed the 5' RACE reads anew with MiXCR; each CDR3 protein has one entry. The sample includes approximately 800,000 distinct CDR3 sequences, around a quarter of them seen just once. Another study also made use of these data, one on T cells of mothers and their children.

The clonotype comes from a boy between 10 and 17 years old in good health. The sample was blood.

CDR3 region: CASSPAIRGNTEAFF. DNA for the CDR3: TGTGCCAGCAGCCCTGCCATCAGGGGGAACACTGAAGCTTTCTTT. V gene TRBV7-9 combines with J gene TRBJ1-1; a weak D match, TRBD1 (6 bases). In germline, CDR1 is SEHNR, CDR2 FQNEAQ (reference sequence). Trimming stripped 5 bases from V and 1 base from J, with 14 bases between. This CDR3 spans 15 amino acids.